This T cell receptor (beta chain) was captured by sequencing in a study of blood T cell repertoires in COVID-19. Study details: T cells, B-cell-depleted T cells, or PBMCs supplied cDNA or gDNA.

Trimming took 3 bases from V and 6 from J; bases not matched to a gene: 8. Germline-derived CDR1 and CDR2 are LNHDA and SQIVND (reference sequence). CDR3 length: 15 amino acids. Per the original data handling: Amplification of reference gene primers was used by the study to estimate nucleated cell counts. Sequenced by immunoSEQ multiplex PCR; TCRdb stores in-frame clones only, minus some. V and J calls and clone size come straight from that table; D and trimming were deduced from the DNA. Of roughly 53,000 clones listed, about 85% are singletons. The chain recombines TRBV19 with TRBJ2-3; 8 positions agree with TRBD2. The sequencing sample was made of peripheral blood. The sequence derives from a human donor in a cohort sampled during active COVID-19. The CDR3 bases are TGTGCCAGTAGTATGCAAAGCGGGAGAGGCGATACGCAGTATTTT. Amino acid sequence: CASSMQSGRGDTQYF.